This TCR beta chain was found in a study of blood T cell repertoires in COVID-19. In germline, CDR1 is SNHLY, CDR2 FYNNEI. The V end lost 2 bases, the J end lost 13 bases, and 14 bases lay between the germline ends. CDR3 size: 12 residues. Methods used by the authors: Amplified reference gene primers provided the basis for estimating nucleated cell counts. Method: immunoSEQ multiplex PCR; TCRdb's copy keeps in-frame clones and lacks some. The V and J calls and clone size are taken from that table; D and trimming were inferred from the DNA. This table holds hundreds of thousands of clones, over 85% found once. This clone was observed a few times.

Sample: PBMCs or T cells enriched from blood (not recorded which). The sequence derives from a woman aged 50 to 60 who had been exposed to COVID-19. This rearrangement joins TRBV2 to TRBJ1-2, with TRBD1 as a possible D gene (6 bases). The CDR3 sequence: CASSEQGWLCTF. DNA of the CDR3: TGTGCCAGCAGTGAACAGGGGTGGTTGTGCACCTTC.